Below are 19 T cell receptor beta chains sequenced from a single sample in a study of technical replicates of blood from several donors. Profiled with immunoSEQ multiplex PCR; TCRdb holds only in-frame clones, not every one. This sample has tens of thousands of clones, with 75% to 95% found just once. The material sequenced was T cells isolated from PBMCs. The source of these receptors is a human donor in good health.

V and J are TRBV7-2 and TRBJ2-6; D might be TRBD1 (5 bases). There are 15 residues in the CDR3. The germline V gene has CDR1 SGHTA and CDR2 FQGNSA. Trimming took 4 bases from V and 2 from J, leaving 9 bases between them. The DNA for the CDR3 is TGTGCCAGCAGCTCGCAGGGCACTGGGGCCAACGTCCTGACTTTC. It yields the protein CASSSQGTGANVLTF.

The chain recombines TRBV5-8 with TRBJ2-5; a possible D gene is TRBD1 (6 bases). The CDR3 runs to 14 residues. The germline V gene has CDR1 SGHTS and CDR2 YDEGEE. The V end was cut by 2 bases, the J end by 2 bases, with 10 bases between. CDR3 DNA: TGTGCCAGCAGCTTCGACAGGAGACAAGAGACCCAGTACTTC. Translating gives CASSFDRRQETQYF. Looking up the rest from reference TRBV5-8 and TRBJ2-5 gives the full variable domain: EAGVTQSPTHLIKTRGQQATLRCSPISGHTSVYWYQQALGLGLQFLLWYDEGEERNRGNFPPRFSGRQFPNYSSELNVNALELEDSALYLCASSFDRRQETQYFGPGTRLLVL.

The rearrangement links TRBV11-2 to TRBJ2-7; 8 bases agree with TRBD2. This CDR3 is 13 amino acids long. CDR1 is SGHAT and CDR2 is FQNNGV in the germline V gene. The J segment lost 3 bases and the V segment lost 5 bases, leaving 3 bases of the junction unmatched. The CDR3 DNA reads as TGTGCCAGCAGCGCGGCGGGGGGCTACGAGCAGTACTTC. Translating gives CASSAAGGYEQYF.

The chain uses TRBV5-6 and TRBJ1-5; 9 nucleotides align to TRBD1. Trimming removed 4 bases from V and 2 bases from J; junction bases left unmatched: 4. Germline V gene lookup returns CDR1 SGHDT and CDR2 YYEEEE. The CDR3 loop spans 15 amino acids. CDR3 amino acids: CASSLGTGRNQPQHF. The CDR3 nucleotides read TGTGCCAGCAGCCTCGGGACAGGGCGCAATCAGCCCCAGCATTTT.

V is TRBV7-7 and J is TRBJ2-7; 9 bases agree with TRBD1. The CDR3 is 13 amino acids. Looked up from germline, CDR1 is SSHAT and CDR2 is FNYEAQ (reference sequence). V was clipped by 8 bases and J by 5 bases; unmatched bases: 7. CDR3: CASSWTGEDEQYF. The CDR3 coding sequence is TGTGCCAGCTCGTGGACAGGGGAAGACGAGCAGTACTTC.

This clone was seen only a few times. The rearrangement links TRBV4-2 to TRBJ1-1; 10 bases are a match to TRBD1. V lost 6 bases and J lost 3; bases outside the gene matches: 10. Germline CDR1 LGHNA, CDR2 YNFKEQ. CDR3 length: 16 residues. CDR3 nucleotide sequence: TGTGCCAGCAGAATTGGACAGGGGGAGTTGGACACTGAAGCTTTCTTT. It is translated as CASRIGQGELDTEAFF.

In this sample, this clone turned up once. Written as DNA, the CDR3 is TGTGCCAGCGCGAACCTTGGAACAGAAGCTGAAAAACTGTTTTTT. Protein product: CASANLGTEAEKLFF. This chain joins TRBV14 and TRBJ1-4, with D hard to call. Per the germline V gene, CDR1 is SGHDN and CDR2 is FVKESK. With 8 bases removed from V and 7 bases from J, the gap between germline ends came to 20 bases. The CDR3 spans 15 residues.

This clone was observed once. The V gene is TRBV5-1, the J gene TRBJ2-5; TRBD2 is a possible D gene (7 bases). This CDR3 spans 14 amino acids. Per the germline V gene, CDR1 is SGHRS and CDR2 is YFSETQ. V was clipped by 2 bases and J by 9 bases, with 17 bases between them. The CDR3 nucleotides read TGCGCCAGCAGCTTTGCAGGGGAGGGAGTGGCCCAGTACTTC. This gives the protein CASSFAGEGVAQYF.

This clone came up a few times. This chain connects TRBV5-4 to TRBJ2-7; 13 bases agree with TRBD2. Germline trimming cut 3 bases from V and 0 bases from J; bases unmatched to any gene: 6. CDR1 and CDR2 from the germline V gene are SGHNT and YYREEE (reference sequence). This CDR3 spans 17 amino acids. This CDR3 reads CASSSGTSGAYSYEQYF. The DNA for the CDR3 is TGTGCCAGCAGCTCCGGGACTAGCGGGGCCTACTCCTACGAGCAGTACTTC.

J is TRBJ1-3 and V is TRBV18; D unclear. The CDR3 runs to 14 residues. Trimming shortened V by 3 bases and J by 5 bases, and 11 bases separated the two germline ends. Germline V gene lookup returns CDR1 KGHSH and CDR2 LQKENI. CDR3 DNA sequence: TGTGCCAGCTCACCCCGGAGAGGTAGAAACACCATATATTTT. Its protein product is CASSPRRGRNTIYF.

J is TRBJ1-1 and V is TRBV25-1; no firm D call. The germline V gene has CDR1 MGHDK and CDR2 SYGVNS. V lost 3 bases and J lost 0, with 8 bases in between. This CDR3 region has 14 residues. In DNA, the CDR3 is TGTGCCAGCAGTGATCCGGGATTGAACACTGAAGCTTTCTTT. Protein: CASSDPGLNTEAFF.

J is TRBJ2-7 and V is TRBV6-5; D gene unclear. Trimming left V 0 bases short and J 6 bases short, with 12 bases between. CDR1 MNHEY and CDR2 SVGAGI come from the germline V gene. CDR3 length: 14 residues. The CDR3 is CASSYSLVFGEQYF. CDR3 DNA sequence: TGTGCCAGCAGTTACTCTTTGGTGTTCGGCGAGCAGTACTTC.

This rearrangement joins TRBV5-1 to TRBJ2-3; TRBD1 matches at 8 bases. Trimming removed 3 bases from V and 6 bases from J; junction bases left unmatched: 15. The CDR3 is 17 residues long. Per germline, CDR1 SGHRS and CDR2 YFSETQ. Here the CDR3 reads CASSWTGSLSGRDTQYF. CDR3 sequence (DNA): TGCGCCAGCAGCTGGACAGGGAGCCTCTCGGGGCGGGATACGCAGTATTTT.

The chain combines TRBV5-4 with TRBJ1-6, with TRBD1 identical over 9 bases. Germline V gene data show CDR1 as SGHNT and CDR2 as YYREEE (reference sequence). V shed 8 bases and J 10 bases; nucleotides not matched to a gene: 13. CDR3 length equals 15 residues. CDR3 nucleotide sequence: TGTGCCAGTTCCATGGGGACAGGGTCTGAATCACCCCTCCACTTT. This translates into CASSMGTGSESPLHF. Supplemented by reference TRBV5-4 and TRBJ1-6, the full variable domain reads ETGVTQSPTHLIKTRGQQVTLRCSSQSGHNTVSWYQQALGQGPQFIFQYYREEENGRGNFPPRFSGLQFPNYSSELNVNALELDDSALYLCASSMGTGSESPLHFGNGTRLTVT.

The genes are TRBV7-9 and TRBJ1-2; D not resolved. Trimming pared 3 bases from V and 1 base from J, leaving 12 bases between. The CDR3 covers 15 residues. Germline-derived CDR1 and CDR2 are SEHNR and FQNEAQ (reference sequence). The CDR3 loop is CASSFTISDNYGYTF. DNA of the CDR3: TGTGCCAGCAGCTTTACAATCAGTGATAACTATGGCTACACCTTC.

V is TRBV27 and J is TRBJ2-7; 7 nucleotides match TRBD1. Germline CDR1 MNHEY, CDR2 SMNVEV (reference sequence). CDR3 size: 14 residues. Germline trimming cut 3 bases from V and 6 bases from J; bases unmatched to any gene: 8. As DNA, the CDR3 is TGTGCCAGCAGTTTGACAGGGATAGGAGGCGAGCAGTACTTC. As protein: CASSLTGIGGEQYF.

This sequence joins TRBV6-5 and TRBJ2-1; perhaps TRBD2 as D (5 bases). V was shortened by 8 bases and J by 3 bases, with 14 bases between the two germline ends. The CDR3 covers 14 residues. Per germline, CDR1 MNHEY and CDR2 SVGAGI. DNA for the CDR3: TGTGCCAGCGCTCTAGCAGACCTCTACAATGAGCAGTTCTTC. It is translated as CASALADLYNEQFF.

This chain connects TRBV9 to TRBJ1-1; no reliable D call. This CDR3 is built from 17 residues. The V end was cut by 6 bases, the J end by 5 bases, with 26 bases between. CDR1 is SGDLS, CDR2 YYNGEE, per germline. The CDR3 DNA reads as TGTGCCAGCAACCTCTACATGAGGCGAGTAAAGACGACTGAAGCTTTCTTT. Residues: CASNLYMRRVKTTEAFF. The complete variable domain, with remaining parts taken from reference TRBV9 and TRBJ1-1, reads DSGVTQTPKHLITATGQRVTLRCSPRSGDLSVYWYQQSLDQGLQFLIQYYNGEERAKGNILERFSAQQFPDLHSELNLSSLELGDSALYFCASNLYMRRVKTTEAFFGQGTRLTVV.

This rearrangement joins TRBV10-3 to TRBJ1-2; 7 bases align to TRBD1. Germline CDR1 reads ENHRY; CDR2 reads SYGVKD. The CDR3 has 14 amino acids. J lost 7 bases, V lost 0 bases, and 5 bases had no gene match. The DNA for the CDR3 is TGTGCCATCAGTGAGTCAGAAGGGGGCTCTGGCTACACCTTC. Translated: CAISESEGGSGYTF.